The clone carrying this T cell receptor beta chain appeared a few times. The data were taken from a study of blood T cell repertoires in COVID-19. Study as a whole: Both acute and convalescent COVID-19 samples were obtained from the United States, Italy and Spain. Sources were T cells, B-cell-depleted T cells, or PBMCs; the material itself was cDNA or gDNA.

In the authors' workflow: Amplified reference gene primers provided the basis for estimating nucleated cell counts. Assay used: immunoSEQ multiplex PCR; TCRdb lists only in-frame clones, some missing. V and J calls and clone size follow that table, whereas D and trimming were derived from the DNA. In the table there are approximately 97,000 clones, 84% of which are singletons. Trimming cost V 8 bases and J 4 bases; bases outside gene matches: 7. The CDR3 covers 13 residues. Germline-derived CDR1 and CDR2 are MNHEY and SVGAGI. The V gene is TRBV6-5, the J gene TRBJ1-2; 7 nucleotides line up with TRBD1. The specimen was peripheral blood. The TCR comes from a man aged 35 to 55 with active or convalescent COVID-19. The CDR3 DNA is TGTGCCAGCCAGGGGGTAGCAGGCTATGGCTACACCTTC. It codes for CASQGVAGYGYTF.